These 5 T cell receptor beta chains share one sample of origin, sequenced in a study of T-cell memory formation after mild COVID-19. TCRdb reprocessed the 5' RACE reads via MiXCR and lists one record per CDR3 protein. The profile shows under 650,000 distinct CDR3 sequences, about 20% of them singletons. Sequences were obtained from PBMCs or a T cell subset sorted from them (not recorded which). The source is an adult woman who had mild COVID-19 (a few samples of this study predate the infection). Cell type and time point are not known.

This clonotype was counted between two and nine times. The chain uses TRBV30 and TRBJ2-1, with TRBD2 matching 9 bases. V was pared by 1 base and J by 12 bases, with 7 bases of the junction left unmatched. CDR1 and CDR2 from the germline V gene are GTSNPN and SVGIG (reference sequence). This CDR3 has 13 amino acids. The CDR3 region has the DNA TGTGCCTGGAGTGCCCCATTTAGCGGGAGGCAGTTCTTC. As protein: CAWSAPFSGRQFF. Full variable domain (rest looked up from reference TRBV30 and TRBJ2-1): SQTIHQWPATLVQPVGSPLSLECTVEGTSNPNLYWYRQAAGRGLQLLFYSVGIGQISSEVPQNLSASRPQDRQFILSSKKLLLSDSGFYLCAWSAPFSGRQFFGPGTRLTVL.

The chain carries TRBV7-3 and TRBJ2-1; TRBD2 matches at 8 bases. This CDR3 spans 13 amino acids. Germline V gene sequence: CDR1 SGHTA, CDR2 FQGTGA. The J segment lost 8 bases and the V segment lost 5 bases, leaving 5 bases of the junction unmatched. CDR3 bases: TGTGCCAGCAGCCCCCGGGGGGGGGATGAGCAGTTCTTC. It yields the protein CASSPRGGDEQFF.

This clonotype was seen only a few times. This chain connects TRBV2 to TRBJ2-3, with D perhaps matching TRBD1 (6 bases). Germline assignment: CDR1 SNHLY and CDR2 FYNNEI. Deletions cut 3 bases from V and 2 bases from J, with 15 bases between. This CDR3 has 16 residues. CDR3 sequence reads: CASSDVDRDNTDTQYF. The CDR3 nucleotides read TGTGCCAGCAGTGATGTGGATCGGGACAACACAGATACGCAGTATTTT.

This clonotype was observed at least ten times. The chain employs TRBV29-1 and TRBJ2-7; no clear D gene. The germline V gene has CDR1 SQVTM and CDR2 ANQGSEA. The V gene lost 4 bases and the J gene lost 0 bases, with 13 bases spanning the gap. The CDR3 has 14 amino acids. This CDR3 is CSVVWTVSSYEQYF. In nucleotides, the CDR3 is TGCAGCGTTGTGTGGACCGTTAGCTCCTACGAGCAGTACTTC.

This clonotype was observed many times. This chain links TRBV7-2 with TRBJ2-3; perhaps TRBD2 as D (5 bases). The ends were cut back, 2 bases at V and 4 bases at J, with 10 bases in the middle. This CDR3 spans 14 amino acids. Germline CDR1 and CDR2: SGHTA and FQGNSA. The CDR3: CASSLRGSSDTQYF. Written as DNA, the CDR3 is TGTGCCAGCAGCTTACGAGGGAGCTCAGATACGCAGTATTTT.